The rows below give T cell receptor beta chains drawn from one sample of a study of T cell repertoires in cytomegalovirus infection. TCRdb passed the reads through MiXCR, listing each CDR3 protein once. The sample comprises 750,000 to 950,000 distinct CDR3 sequences, approximately 32% of which are singletons, and roughly 14% rests with the top ten. What these receptors recognize is not known. Specimen: cultured CD8+ T cells from PBMCs, collected from culture after CMV antigen stimulation. These receptors were obtained from a human donor in good health (CMV status not recorded). Some clones in this sample may be carry-over from other donors' samples. Each CDR3 is given with its conserved first and last residue. A D gene is named only where the DNA matches it firmly. Rows may omit the clone size; those that give it use once, few, many or a size class.

>TRBV6-2/TRBV6-3|few|TRBD1|TRBJ2-3
TGTGCCAGCAGTTATCCTCCCACGACAGGGCCGTCAGATACGCAGTATTTT
CASSYPPTTGPSDTQYF
>TRBV10-3|few|TRBD1|TRBJ2-1
TGTGCCACAGGGACAGGGGAGTTTTCCTACAATGAGCAGTTCTTC
CATGTGEFSYNEQFF
>TRBV4-1|-|TRBD2|TRBJ2-3
TGCGCCAGCAGACCATGGGGACTAGCGACTGGCACAGATACGCAGTATTTT
CASRPWGLATGTDTQYF
>TRBV13|-|-|TRBJ2-1
TGTGCCAGCAGCCTCGGACGGGGAATGGGTAATGAGCAGTTCTTC
CASSLGRGMGNEQFF
>TRBV19|few|TRBD1|TRBJ2-7
TGTGCCAGTAGTATAGACCATGGACAGGGCTACGAGCAGTACTTC
CASSIDHGQGYEQYF
>TRBV7-9|many|-|TRBJ2-5
TGTGCCAGCAGCTCCCCGGGGGCGAAGGGTGGAGAGACCCAGTACTTC
CASSSPGAKGGETQYF
>TRBV27|-|TRBD1|TRBJ2-1
TGTGCCAGCAGTTTATCGTGGCAGGGGGCGGTATATGAGCAGTTCTTC
CASSLSWQGAVYEQFF
>TRBV7-4|-|TRBD1|TRBJ1-1
TGTGCCAGCAGCTCTACCGGGACAGGGGTTGAAACTAAAGCTTTCTTT
CASSSTGTGVETKAFF
>TRBV29-1|-|-|TRBJ2-2
TGCAGTGTTAGCGGAGGGGCCTGGACCGGGGAGCTGTTTTTT
CSVSGGAWTGELFF
>TRBV7-9|many|-|TRBJ2-4
TGTGCCAGCAGCTTGCCGGGCCCAGCCAAAAACATTCAGTACTTC
CASSLPGPAKNIQYF
>TRBV20-1|few|TRBD1|TRBJ2-2
TGCAGTGCTAGGGACAGGGGGCGCGACACCGGGGAGCTGTTTTTT
CSARDRGRDTGELFF
>TRBV24-1|few|-|TRBJ2-3
TGTGCCACCAGCGCTGGGGGGTATACGCAGTATTTT
CATSAGGYTQYF
>TRBV6-4|-|TRBD1|TRBJ2-5
TGTGCCACAAACACCCGGGGACAGGGGTACCAAGAGACCCAGTACTTC
CATNTRGQGYQETQYF
>TRBV6-5|few|-|TRBJ2-1
TGTGCCAGCAGTTCCCGAGCGCTGACAGTATACAATGAGCAGTTCTTC
CASSSRALTVYNEQFF
>TRBV7-9|-|-|TRBJ1-1
TGTGCCAGCAGCTTCGATCGGCCAGAAGCTTTCTTT
CASSFDRPEAFF
>TRBV11-2|few|TRBD2|TRBJ2-1
TGTGCCAGCAACCCGAGGCCGGGACTAGCGGGGGGTATTAGCTCCTACAATGAGCAGTTCTTC
CASNPRPGLAGGISSYNEQFF
>TRBV7-2|many|TRBD1|TRBJ2-3
TGTGCCAGCAGCTGGACGGGACAGAGCACAGATACGCAGTATTTT
CASSWTGQSTDTQYF
>TRBV12-3/TRBV12-4|-|-|TRBJ1-1
TGTGCCAGCAGCCTACTGATCACAGGGTACACTGAAGCTTTCTTT
CASSLLITGYTEAFF
>TRBV7-6|-|-|TRBJ1-2
TGTGCCAGCAGCTTAAAGACAGCAGGCTATGGCTACACCTTC
CASSLKTAGYGYTF
>TRBV3-1|once|TRBD2|TRBJ2-3
TGTGCCAGCAGCCCGGCCCTTAGCGGGGACGACACAGATACGCAGTATTTT
CASSPALSGDDTDTQYF
>TRBV9|-|TRBD1|TRBJ2-6
TGTGCCAGCAGCGTGGACAGGGGGGGCTCTGGGGCCAACGTCCTGACTTTC
CASSVDRGGSGANVLTF
>TRBV27|few|-|TRBJ1-1
TGTGCCAGCAGTTTAAAGCCGGGGGGGGCGACTGAAGCTTTCTTT
CASSLKPGGATEAFF
>TRBV6-5|many|TRBD2|TRBJ2-7
TGTGCCAGCAGTTACTCGCGGGGGGCCTACGAGCAGTACTTC
CASSYSRGAYEQYF
>TRBV11-2|few|TRBD1|TRBJ1-3
TGTGCCAGCAGCTTGACAGGGGGCGCGGACACCATATATTTT
CASSLTGGADTIYF
>TRBV19|-|-|TRBJ1-1
TGTGTCAGTACTACATCAGCCTTTGGGACTGAAGCTTTCTTT
CVSTTSAFGTEAFF
>TRBV6-6|-|-|TRBJ2-5
TGTGCCAGCAGGTACTCGTCAACCACACCCGACAGACAAGAGACCCAGTACTTC
CASRYSSTTPDRQETQYF